Included here is one TCR beta chain sequence, with context. Antigen unknown. Germline CDR1 is MNHNS and CDR2 is SASEGT. V lost 8 bases, J lost 7 bases, and 7 bases stayed unmatched. CDR3 size: 12 residues. The authors produced TCR alpha and TCR beta cDNA libraries with sample barcodes and UMIs by 5'RACE using constant-segment primers. TCRdb reprocessed the 5' RACE reads via MiXCR and lists one record per CDR3 protein. The sample consists of hundreds of thousands of distinct CDR3 sequences, about 20% of them appearing once. The sample originates from a study of T-cell memory formation after mild COVID-19. Overall study context: Largely, the TCR clusters proved donor specific. Study observations and caveats: Memory from before infection featured some responding clones, which suggests cross-reactive memory joined. Whereas later expanders leaned CD4+, clones contracting day 15 to 85 showed a balanced CD4/CD8 makeup.

Sequencing used PBMCs or a T cell subset sorted from them (not recorded which). The clonotype comes from an adult woman who had mild COVID-19 (a few samples of this study predate the infection). Cell type and time point are not known. This chain joins TRBV6-1 and TRBJ2-5; 7 bases are shared with TRBD2. The CDR3 DNA follows: TGTGCCAGCCGGGAGGCCGGTGGGACCCAGTACTTC. This translates into CASREAGGTQYF.